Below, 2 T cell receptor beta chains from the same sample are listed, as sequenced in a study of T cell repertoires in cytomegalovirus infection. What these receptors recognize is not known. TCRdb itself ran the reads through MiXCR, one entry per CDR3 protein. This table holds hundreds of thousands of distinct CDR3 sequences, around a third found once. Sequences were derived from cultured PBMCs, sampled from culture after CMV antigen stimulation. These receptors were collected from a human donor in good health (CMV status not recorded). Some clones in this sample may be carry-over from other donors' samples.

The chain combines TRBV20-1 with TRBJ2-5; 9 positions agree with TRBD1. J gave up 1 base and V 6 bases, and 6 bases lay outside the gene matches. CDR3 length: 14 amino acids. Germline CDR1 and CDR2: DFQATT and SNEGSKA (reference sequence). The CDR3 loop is CSAPGQGLQETQYF. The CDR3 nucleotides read TGCAGTGCCCCGGGACAGGGCCTCCAAGAGACCCAGTACTTC.

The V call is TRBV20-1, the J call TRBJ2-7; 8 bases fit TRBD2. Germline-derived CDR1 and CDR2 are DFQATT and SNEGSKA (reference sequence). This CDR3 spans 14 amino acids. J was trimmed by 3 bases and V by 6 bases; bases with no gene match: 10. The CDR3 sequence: CSARPLAGLYEQYF. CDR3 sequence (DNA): TGCAGTGCGAGACCCCTAGCGGGCCTCTACGAGCAGTACTTC.